This T cell receptor (beta chain) was sequenced during a study of memory CD4+ T cells and cytomegalovirus serostatus. Note on this clone: As yet, its antigen is unknown.

V was pared by 1 base and J by 5 bases, with 5 bases of the junction left unmatched. The CDR3 sequence is 14 residues long. Germline-derived CDR1 and CDR2 are LNHNV and YYDKDF (reference sequence). Single viable CD3+CD4+CD8-CD45RO+ cells were sorted as the memory CD4+ T cells. Profiled with immunoSEQ multiplex PCR; TCRdb holds only in-frame clones, not every one. Among tens of thousands of clones, about 68% were seen once, and the ten largest hold approximately 2.6%. Overall study results and limits: About 40% of the roughly 160 known CMV-associated TCRbeta sequences appeared in CD4+ memory.

Sample: memory CD4+ T cells from blood. The chain joins TRBV15 to TRBJ2-7, with 7 bases identical to TRBD1. The sequence was obtained from an adult in good health and CMV-seropositive. The CDR3: CATSRVAGGNEQYV. The CDR3 DNA follows: TGTGCCACCAGCAGAGTTGCAGGGGGTAACGAGCAGTACGTC.